This is a list of T cell receptor beta chains from one sample in a study of cytomegalovirus exposure and HLA in healthy donors. The table came from immunoSEQ multiplex PCR; TCRdb's copy has only in-frame clones and leaves some out. The sample includes 130,000 or so clones, roughly 79% of them seen just once. The sample was PBMCs. The receptors shown here come from a woman aged 18-29 years in good health and CMV-seronegative. Both conserved end residues are part of each CDR3. Each record gives: J gene, D gene, V gene, clone size, CDR3 DNA, CDR3 protein. The D gene is left open where the match is weak. Clone size is shown for a subset of rows, as once, few, many or a class of expanded clone.

J gene: TRBJ2-5
D gene: .
V gene: TRBV6-5
clone size: .
CDR3 DNA: TGTGCCAGCATGGGGGCCCAAGAGACCCAGTACTTC
CDR3 protein: CASMGAQETQYF

J gene: TRBJ2-7
D gene: TRBD1
V gene: TRBV4-1
clone size: .
CDR3 DNA: TGCGCCAGCAGCCAACCCCCCGGGACAGATGAGGCCTACGAGCAGTACTTC
CDR3 protein: CASSQPPGTDEAYEQYF

J gene: TRBJ1-4
D gene: .
V gene: TRBV30
clone size: .
CDR3 DNA: TGTGCCTGGAGTGTCTATACGGGGAATGAAAAACTGTTTTTT
CDR3 protein: CAWSVYTGNEKLFF

J gene: TRBJ2-3
D gene: .
V gene: TRBV14
clone size: .
CDR3 DNA: TGTGCCAGCAGCCAAGATTCACTAAATACGCAGTATTTT
CDR3 protein: CASSQDSLNTQYF

J gene: TRBJ1-5
D gene: TRBD1
V gene: TRBV7-9
clone size: .
CDR3 DNA: TGTGCCAGCAGCTCCGGGGCAGGGGGCGTTCAGCCCCAGCATTTT
CDR3 protein: CASSSGAGGVQPQHF

J gene: TRBJ1-2
D gene: TRBD1
V gene: TRBV10-2
clone size: .
CDR3 DNA: TGCGCCAGCAGCCTCGGACAGGCGCAGGGTTATGGCTACACCTTC
CDR3 protein: CASSLGQAQGYGYTF

J gene: TRBJ2-3
D gene: .
V gene: TRBV11-2
clone size: .
CDR3 DNA: TGTGCCAGCAGCTTAGGGTCAGGCGCCACAGATACGCAGTATTTT
CDR3 protein: CASSLGSGATDTQYF

J gene: TRBJ1-1
D gene: TRBD1
V gene: TRBV28
clone size: few
CDR3 DNA: TGTGCCAGCAGTCGAAGGGACAGAGAAGCTTTCTTT
CDR3 protein: CASSRRDREAFF

J gene: TRBJ2-7
D gene: TRBD2
V gene: TRBV10-3
clone size: .
CDR3 DNA: TGTGCCACCACTGGCGGGAGCTCCTACGAGCAGTACTTC
CDR3 protein: CATTGGSSYEQYF

J gene: TRBJ1-1
D gene: .
V gene: TRBV10-3
clone size: .
CDR3 DNA: TGTGCCATCAGCCCCGGACAGCTCAACACTGAAGCTTTCTTT
CDR3 protein: CAISPGQLNTEAFF

J gene: TRBJ2-3
D gene: TRBD1
V gene: TRBV6-6
clone size: .
CDR3 DNA: TGTGCCAGCAGTTACGCACAGGGGGATACGCAGTATTTT
CDR3 protein: CASSYAQGDTQYF

J gene: TRBJ1-2
D gene: TRBD1
V gene: TRBV19
clone size: .
CDR3 DNA: TGTGCCAGTAGTATAGATAACGGTTCATCAGGGGGCCGTTCGGTACTCTGCTATGGCTACACCTTC
CDR3 protein: CASSIDNGSSGGRSVLCYGYTF

J gene: TRBJ1-2
D gene: .
V gene: TRBV28
clone size: .
CDR3 DNA: TGTGCCAGCAGCCCACGATGGGGCAACGTCTATGGCTACACCTTC
CDR3 protein: CASSPRWGNVYGYTF

J gene: TRBJ2-1
D gene: TRBD1
V gene: TRBV19
clone size: .
CDR3 DNA: TGTGCCAGTAGTTCCGCGGACAGGGTGACGGAGAATGAGCAGTTCTTC
CDR3 protein: CASSSADRVTENEQFF

J gene: TRBJ2-7
D gene: .
V gene: TRBV2
clone size: .
CDR3 DNA: TGTGCCAGCAGTGAAGCGCGGGGCGGTCCCTACGAGCAGTACTTC
CDR3 protein: CASSEARGGPYEQYF

J gene: TRBJ2-7
D gene: TRBD2
V gene: TRBV6-5
clone size: .
CDR3 DNA: TGTGCCAGCAGTTACTTAGGCACTAGCGGGACCTACGAGCAGTACTTC
CDR3 protein: CASSYLGTSGTYEQYF

J gene: TRBJ2-7
D gene: TRBD2
V gene: TRBV7-9
clone size: .
CDR3 DNA: TGTGCCAGCAGCTTAGTGGTTACTAGCGGATCCTACGAGCAGTACTTC
CDR3 protein: CASSLVVTSGSYEQYF

J gene: TRBJ2-7
D gene: TRBD2
V gene: TRBV6-5
clone size: .
CDR3 DNA: TGTGCCAGCAGTTCCGAAGCGGGAGTTAGCTACGAGCAGTACTTC
CDR3 protein: CASSSEAGVSYEQYF

J gene: TRBJ1-1
D gene: .
V gene: TRBV5-1
clone size: .
CDR3 DNA: TGCGCCAGCAGCTTGGCAGCGGCCGATACTGAAGCTTTCTTT
CDR3 protein: CASSLAAADTEAFF

J gene: TRBJ1-1
D gene: .
V gene: TRBV28
clone size: .
CDR3 DNA: TGTGCCAGCCTTTTGCGAGGGGGAGACAACACTGAAGCTTTCTTT
CDR3 protein: CASLLRGGDNTEAFF

J gene: TRBJ2-3
D gene: .
V gene: TRBV30
clone size: .
CDR3 DNA: TGTGCCTGGAGTCCTGACAGGAAAAGGACAGATACGCAGTATTTT
CDR3 protein: CAWSPDRKRTDTQYF

J gene: TRBJ1-1
D gene: .
V gene: TRBV5-1
clone size: once
CDR3 DNA: TGCGCCAGCAGCCAAAGGGGGGGAGGAATGAACACTGAAGCTTTCTTT
CDR3 protein: CASSQRGGGMNTEAFF

J gene: TRBJ1-1
D gene: .
V gene: TRBV11-2
clone size: .
CDR3 DNA: TGTGCCAGCACCCACCTGGGGGGCACTGAAGCTTTCTTT
CDR3 protein: CASTHLGGTEAFF

J gene: TRBJ2-1
D gene: .
V gene: TRBV29-1
clone size: .
CDR3 DNA: TGCAGCGTTGAGGCCCCCGGGTTCTTCTTC
CDR3 protein: CSVEAPGFFF

J gene: TRBJ2-2
D gene: .
V gene: TRBV29-1
clone size: .
CDR3 DNA: TGCAGCGTTCGTGTCGGCGGCGCGAACACCGGGGAGCTGTTTTTT
CDR3 protein: CSVRVGGANTGELFF

J gene: TRBJ2-5
D gene: .
V gene: TRBV30
clone size: .
CDR3 DNA: TGTGCCTGGATTGTCGGAGGAGGGGAGACCCAGTACTTC
CDR3 protein: CAWIVGGGETQYF

J gene: TRBJ2-7
D gene: .
V gene: TRBV5-1
clone size: .
CDR3 DNA: TGCGCCAGCAGCTTGGGTTATGGCGGGAACTCCTACGAGCAGTACTTC
CDR3 protein: CASSLGYGGNSYEQYF

J gene: TRBJ2-2
D gene: .
V gene: TRBV2
clone size: .
CDR3 DNA: TGTGCCAGCCAGAGGGTCGGGGAGCTGTTTTTT
CDR3 protein: CASQRVGELFF

J gene: TRBJ1-1
D gene: .
V gene: TRBV4-1
clone size: .
CDR3 DNA: TGCGCCAGCAGCCAAGAGAGGGTCACTGAAGCTTTCTTT
CDR3 protein: CASSQERVTEAFF

J gene: TRBJ1-3
D gene: .
V gene: TRBV5-1
clone size: .
CDR3 DNA: TGCGCCAGCAGGGCTTTCTCTGGAAACACCATATATTTT
CDR3 protein: CASRAFSGNTIYF

J gene: TRBJ1-4
D gene: TRBD1
V gene: TRBV30
clone size: .
CDR3 DNA: TGTGCCTGGAGTTCGGGGACAGGGGGCGGCTATGAAAAACTGTTTTTT
CDR3 protein: CAWSSGTGGGYEKLFF

J gene: TRBJ1-3
D gene: .
V gene: TRBV6-1
clone size: .
CDR3 DNA: TGTGCCAGTCTCGTGGGGCCTGGAAACACCATATATTTT
CDR3 protein: CASLVGPGNTIYF

J gene: TRBJ1-2
D gene: TRBD1
V gene: TRBV18
clone size: .
CDR3 DNA: TGTGCCAGCTCACTGGGACAGGCCCCGGACTATGGCTACACCTTC
CDR3 protein: CASSLGQAPDYGYTF

J gene: TRBJ1-1
D gene: TRBD1
V gene: TRBV19
clone size: .
CDR3 DNA: TGTGCCACAGTCCCGGGACAGGGGGCAGACACTGAAGCTTTCTTT
CDR3 protein: CATVPGQGADTEAFF

J gene: TRBJ2-1
D gene: TRBD1
V gene: TRBV2
clone size: .
CDR3 DNA: TGTGCCAGCAGTGAAGAGGGGGCAGTAGCTAATGAGCAATTCTTC
CDR3 protein: CASSEEGAVANEQFF

J gene: TRBJ2-1
D gene: TRBD2
V gene: TRBV10-3
clone size: once
CDR3 DNA: TGTGCCACCGGGAGGACTAGCGGGAGCAGGGATGAGCAGTTCTTC
CDR3 protein: CATGRTSGSRDEQFF

J gene: TRBJ1-1
D gene: TRBD1
V gene: TRBV7-9
clone size: .
CDR3 DNA: TGTGCCAGCAGCAAACTGACAGGGTCGGATATTAAAACCGACACTGAAGCTTTCTTT
CDR3 protein: CASSKLTGSDIKTDTEAFF

J gene: TRBJ2-2
D gene: TRBD1
V gene: TRBV2
clone size: .
CDR3 DNA: TGTGCCAGCAGTCCCGACAGGGGGGTGAGGCTGTTTTTT
CDR3 protein: CASSPDRGVRLFF

J gene: TRBJ2-7
D gene: .
V gene: TRBV6-6
clone size: .
CDR3 DNA: TGTGCCAGCAGTTACTCGAGGCTAGCAACCAGCTACGAGCAGTACTTC
CDR3 protein: CASSYSRLATSYEQYF

J gene: TRBJ1-4
D gene: TRBD1
V gene: TRBV6-6
clone size: .
CDR3 DNA: TGTGCCAGCAGTTCCAGGGGGCAGACTAATGAAAAACTGTTTTTT
CDR3 protein: CASSSRGQTNEKLFF

J gene: TRBJ2-1
D gene: TRBD2
V gene: TRBV5-8
clone size: .
CDR3 DNA: TGTGCCAGCAGTCGGCCGGGACTAGCGGGGCCGGGGCAGTTCTTC
CDR3 protein: CASSRPGLAGPGQFF

J gene: TRBJ1-5
D gene: .
V gene: TRBV18
clone size: .
CDR3 DNA: TGTGCCAGCTCACCGGCAGACAATCAGCCCCAGCATTTT
CDR3 protein: CASSPADNQPQHF

J gene: TRBJ2-5
D gene: TRBD2
V gene: TRBV5-6
clone size: few
CDR3 DNA: TGTGCCAGCAGCTCCCTAGCGGGAGTTGAGACCCAGTACTTC
CDR3 protein: CASSSLAGVETQYF

J gene: TRBJ1-4
D gene: TRBD1
V gene: TRBV30
clone size: .
CDR3 DNA: TGTGCCTGGGGACAGGGTAGGGAAAAACTGTTTTTT
CDR3 protein: CAWGQGREKLFF

J gene: TRBJ2-4
D gene: .
V gene: TRBV19
clone size: .
CDR3 DNA: TGTGCCGCAGGCGGGAACATTCAGTACTTC
CDR3 protein: CAAGGNIQYF

J gene: TRBJ2-7
D gene: .
V gene: TRBV18
clone size: .
CDR3 DNA: TGTGCCAGCTCACCAGCGATTGACTGGTCAAGTCGGGAGCAGTACTTC
CDR3 protein: CASSPAIDWSSREQYF

J gene: TRBJ2-2
D gene: .
V gene: TRBV4-2
clone size: .
CDR3 DNA: TGTGCCAGCAGCCAAGAGGGAGGTACTAACACCGGGGAGCTGTTTTTT
CDR3 protein: CASSQEGGTNTGELFF

J gene: TRBJ2-7
D gene: .
V gene: TRBV19
clone size: .
CDR3 DNA: TGTGCCAGTAGTTCCGCGGTCTTGCAATATGAGCAGTACTTC
CDR3 protein: CASSSAVLQYEQYF

J gene: TRBJ1-3
D gene: .
V gene: TRBV5-4
clone size: .
CDR3 DNA: TGTGCCAGCAGCCCTGCTGCGGGGTCGAACACCATATATTTT
CDR3 protein: CASSPAAGSNTIYF

J gene: TRBJ1-1
D gene: .
V gene: TRBV10-3
clone size: .
CDR3 DNA: TGTGCCATCAAACAGGGTAGTAACACTGAAGCTTTCTTT
CDR3 protein: CAIKQGSNTEAFF

J gene: TRBJ2-1
D gene: TRBD2
V gene: TRBV5-4
clone size: .
CDR3 DNA: TGTGCCAGCAGCTTGACAAGCGGGAACAATGAGCAGTTCTTC
CDR3 protein: CASSLTSGNNEQFF

J gene: TRBJ2-7
D gene: .
V gene: TRBV4-1
clone size: .
CDR3 DNA: TGCGCCAGCAGCCAAGAAGGATTAGCTGTATCCTACGAGCAGTACTTC
CDR3 protein: CASSQEGLAVSYEQYF

J gene: TRBJ2-3
D gene: .
V gene: TRBV19
clone size: few
CDR3 DNA: TGTGCCAGTAGTATTGTCAGGGAAGATACGCAGTATTTT
CDR3 protein: CASSIVREDTQYF

J gene: TRBJ1-2
D gene: .
V gene: TRBV30
clone size: once
CDR3 DNA: TGTGCCTGGACCGGCCTTCCGGGCTATGGCTACACCTTC
CDR3 protein: CAWTGLPGYGYTF

J gene: TRBJ2-5
D gene: TRBD2
V gene: TRBV5-4
clone size: .
CDR3 DNA: TGTGCCAGCAGCCCCAGGGTGGCGGGAGGCCCCCAAGAGACCCAGTACTTC
CDR3 protein: CASSPRVAGGPQETQYF

J gene: TRBJ2-2
D gene: TRBD2
V gene: TRBV5-1
clone size: .
CDR3 DNA: TGCGCCAGCAGCGTGAGGGGACTAGCGACCTACACCGGGGAGCTGTTTTTT
CDR3 protein: CASSVRGLATYTGELFF

J gene: TRBJ2-1
D gene: .
V gene: TRBV6-1
clone size: .
CDR3 DNA: TGTGCCAGCAGTGAGGCGGGACCCCCTCGCAATGAGCAGTTCTTC
CDR3 protein: CASSEAGPPRNEQFF